The subject of this entry is one T cell receptor beta chain. What it binds is not known. The time point was: before natalizumab initiation. TCRdb's copy holds only in-frame clones and misses some; the assay was immunoSEQ multiplex PCR. The sample lists about 32,000 clones; 80% to 95% were seen once. The sample originates from a study of multiple sclerosis patients with progressive multifocal leukoencephalopathy. Study results and limitations: The findings' link to JC virus versus immunocompromise remained uncertain. Before and during natalizumab, the clones expanded at PML already existed.

From germline, CDR1 is LNHDA and CDR2 SQIVND (reference sequence). V shed 4 bases and J 7 bases; nucleotides not matched to a gene: 9. This CDR3 is 15 amino acids long. Specimen: PBMCs. The J gene is TRBJ2-1, the V gene TRBV19; TRBD2 aligns across 8 bases. The TCR was taken from a man aged 25-45 years with multiple sclerosis. The DNA for the CDR3 is TGTGCCAGTAGTAACCCCTGGCGCGGGAGGAATGAGCAGTTCTTC. Translated: CASSNPWRGRNEQFF.